The 18 T cell receptor beta chains below all came from one sample that was sequenced in a study of T cell therapy after organ transplantation. Antigen specificity for these receptors is unknown. The time point denotes: 4-8 weeks after completion of therapy. Measured with immunoSEQ multiplex PCR; TCRdb has only the in-frame clones, and not every one. The table shows about 18,000 clones, with about four fifths occurring only once. Sequencing was performed on CD8+ T cells from blood, taken after autologous CMV-specific T cell therapy. The receptors derive from a human patient who had received a solid organ transplant and had CMV disease. Some T cells may be provided by the graft donor.

The chain joins TRBV5-6 to TRBJ2-7; D possibly matches TRBD1 or TRBD2 (6 bases each). The germline gives CDR1 SGHDT, CDR2 YYEEEE. The CDR3 runs 13 residues. Trimming left V 3 bases short and J 0 bases short, with 7 bases between. CDR3 residues: CASSSGASYEQYF. CDR3 DNA: TGTGCCAGCAGCTCGGGGGCCTCCTACGAGCAGTACTTC.

This chain uses TRBV30 with TRBJ2-6; D possibly corresponds to TRBD1 (5 bases). The CDR3 contains 15 residues. Looked up from germline, CDR1 is GTSNPN and CDR2 is SVGIG (reference sequence). The V gene lost 0 bases and the J gene lost 1 base, with 7 bases spanning the gap. This CDR3 is CAWSVDRSGANVLTF. CDR3 DNA: TGTGCCTGGAGTGTCGACAGATCTGGGGCCAACGTCCTGACTTTC.

The chain employs TRBV6-5 and TRBJ1-2, with 8 bases aligning to TRBD1. Germline V gene sequence: CDR1 MNHEY, CDR2 SVGAGI. Trimming cost V 4 bases and J 2 bases; bases outside gene matches: 6. This CDR3 comprises 15 residues. The DNA of the CDR3 is TGTGCCAGCAGTTTCACAGGGGGGCAAAACTATGGCTACACCTTC. Protein product: CASSFTGGQNYGYTF.

This chain uses TRBV4-1 with TRBJ2-2; D not resolved. Deletions cut 3 bases from V and 3 bases from J, with 11 bases between. CDR1 and CDR2 (germline): MGHRA, YSYEKL. The CDR3 covers 15 residues. DNA for the CDR3: TGCGCCAGCAGCCAGGTTAGGTTCGACACCGGGGAGCTGTTTTTT. Protein sequence: CASSQVRFDTGELFF.

This clone was counted once. V is TRBV15 and J is TRBJ2-3; 10 nucleotides align to TRBD2. This CDR3 is built from 16 residues. Germline lookup yields CDR1 LNHNV and CDR2 YYDKDF (reference sequence). Trimming took 2 bases from V and 6 from J; bases not matched to a gene: 8. The CDR3 nucleotides are TGTGCCACCAGCAGATCTAGCGGGAGACGGTCCGATACGCAGTATTTT. Translated, it gives CATSRSSGRRSDTQYF.

This clone was seen only a few times. This chain uses TRBV29-1 with TRBJ1-1; D uncertain. Germline V gene lookup returns CDR1 SQVTM and CDR2 ANQGSEA. V was trimmed by 3 bases and J by 1 base, leaving 6 bases between them. The CDR3 is 12 residues long. Here the CDR3 reads CSVDKANTEAFF. The CDR3 nucleotides read TGCAGCGTTGATAAGGCGAACACTGAAGCTTTCTTT.

The chain is built from TRBV6-5 and TRBJ2-2, with 7 bases identical to TRBD1. J was trimmed by 6 bases and V by 2 bases; bases with no gene match: 6. CDR3 length equals 15 residues. The V gene's germline CDR1 is MNHEY and CDR2 SVGAGI. CDR3: CASSYVLQGAGELFF. The CDR3 DNA reads as TGTGCCAGCAGTTACGTACTTCAGGGGGCCGGGGAGCTGTTTTTT.

The J gene is TRBJ1-1, the V gene TRBV30, with D uncertain. This CDR3 region has 11 residues. CDR1 GTSNPN and CDR2 SVGIG come from the germline V gene (reference sequence). Trimming stripped 5 bases from V and 2 bases from J, with 6 bases between. This chain's CDR3 is CAWGDNTEAFF. The CDR3 DNA sequence: TGTGCCTGGGGGGATAACACTGAAGCTTTCTTT.

The rearrangement joins TRBV6-5 to TRBJ1-2; 8 nucleotides agree with TRBD1. The CDR3 extends over 15 amino acids. From germline, CDR1 is MNHEY and CDR2 SVGAGI. Trimming took 2 bases from V and 3 from J; bases not matched to a gene: 5. The CDR3 is CASSYGQGMDYGYTF. The CDR3 coding sequence is TGTGCCAGCAGTTACGGACAGGGAATGGACTATGGCTACACCTTC.

The chain joins TRBV7-9 to TRBJ1-4; D possibly corresponds to TRBD1 (6 bases). Trimming removed 7 bases at V and 4 bases at J, with 19 bases between. This CDR3 contains 16 residues. The germline V gene has CDR1 SEHNR and CDR2 FQNEAQ (reference sequence). The CDR3 bases are TGTGCCAGCATATCTGGGGGGGCAGGACTTAATGAAAAACTGTTTTTT. Encoded protein: CASISGGAGLNEKLFF. Supplemented by reference TRBV7-9 and TRBJ1-4, the full variable domain reads DTGVSQNPRHKITKRGQNVTFRCDPISEHNRLYWYRQTLGQGPEFLTYFQNEAQLEKSRLLSDRFSAERPKGSFSTLEIQRTEQGDSAMYLCASISGGAGLNEKLFFGSGTQLSVL.

The DNA for the CDR3 is TGTGCCAGCAGCCCCATATGGGACAGCTCCTACAATGAGCAGTTCTTC. Protein: CASSPIWDSSYNEQFF. The V gene is TRBV5-6, the J gene TRBJ2-1; 7 bases line up with TRBD1. This CDR3 is built from 16 residues. After removal of 4 bases from V and 0 bases from J, the junction contained 7 bases not matched to a gene. Germline lookup yields CDR1 SGHDT and CDR2 YYEEEE.

In this sample, this clone turned up a few times. The V call is TRBV4-2, the J call TRBJ2-7; TRBD2 matches 8 bases. Germline V gives CDR1 LGHNA, CDR2 YNFKEQ. This CDR3 has 15 residues. V trimming: 8 bases; J trimming: 5 bases; junction bases outside the gene matches: 14. DNA of the CDR3: TGTGCCAGCGGTTACCTAGCGGGCAACTCAAACGAGCAGTACTTC. This gives the protein CASGYLAGNSNEQYF.

This rearrangement joins TRBV5-6 to TRBJ1-5; D is unclear. The CDR3 has 13 residues. The ends were cut back, 2 bases at V and 0 bases at J, with 3 bases in the middle. Looked up from germline, CDR1 is SGHDT and CDR2 is YYEEEE. For the CDR3, the DNA is TGTGCCAGCAGCTTCAATAGCAATCAGCCCCAGCATTTT. The encoded protein is CASSFNSNQPQHF.

The chain carries TRBV4-3 and TRBJ2-1, with TRBD2 matching over 8 bases. Germline V CDR1 and CDR2: LGHNA, YSLEER. The CDR3 has 14 residues. The junction had 4 bases not matched to a gene; V was cut back by 3 bases and J by 6 bases. CDR3: CASSQGLVGNEQFF. DNA of the CDR3: TGCGCCAGCAGCCAGGGACTAGTTGGCAATGAGCAGTTCTTC.

In its sample, this clone was seen a few times. The chain carries TRBV30 and TRBJ1-1; tentatively, D is TRBD1 (5 bases). The germline V gene encodes CDR1 GTSNPN and CDR2 SVGIG (reference sequence). Trimming took 1 base from V and 0 from J, leaving 12 bases between them. The CDR3 contains 15 residues. The CDR3 loop reads CAWSGDSALNTEAFF. The CDR3 DNA sequence: TGTGCCTGGAGTGGTGACAGCGCACTGAACACTGAAGCTTTCTTT.

This clone was seen a few times. V gene TRBV5-1 combines with J gene TRBJ1-2, with D unresolved. The CDR3 has 13 amino acids. Germline V gene lookup returns CDR1 SGHRS and CDR2 YFSETQ. V was shortened by 1 base and J by 5 bases, with 9 bases between the two germline ends. In DNA, the CDR3 is TGCGCCAGCAGCTTGACGGCGGATTATGGCTACACCTTC. It translates to CASSLTADYGYTF.

The chain joins TRBV19 to TRBJ2-7; tentatively, D is TRBD2 (6 bases). The CDR3 is made up of 16 amino acids. Looked up from germline, CDR1 is LNHDA and CDR2 is SQIVND (reference sequence). V was pared by 1 base and J by 6 bases, with 19 bases between. CDR3 sequence reads: CASSIGARLGLREQYF. DNA of the CDR3: TGTGCCAGTAGTATAGGGGCGCGACTAGGTCTACGCGAGCAGTACTTC.

V usage is TRBV6-7 and J usage is TRBJ2-6; D remains ambiguous. TRBV6-7 is recorded as an ORF, its role being uncertain. V lost 3 bases and J lost 0, with 9 bases in between. This CDR3 region has 16 residues. CDR3: CASSYETFSGANVLTF. DNA for the CDR3: TGTGCCAGCAGTTATGAAACCTTCTCTGGGGCCAACGTCCTGACTTTC.